The T cell receptor beta chain under discussion was sequenced for a study of blood T cell repertoires in COVID-19. In the study overall: The origin of the acute and convalescent COVID-19 samples was the United States, Italy and Spain. PBMCs, B-cell-depleted T cells, or T cells were the source of the cDNA or gDNA that made up the material.

Only in-frame clones appear in the TCRdb table, and some are missing; sequencing was by immunoSEQ multiplex PCR. Seen here are 50,000 to 65,000 clones, about 91% observed once, and the top ten hold 4.9%. Germline V gene sequence: CDR1 SGHTA, CDR2 FQGTGA. The J segment lost 3 bases and the V segment lost 5 bases, leaving 3 bases of the junction unmatched. This CDR3 contains 15 residues. The chain uses TRBV7-3 and TRBJ2-2; 10 nucleotides match TRBD2. This clonotype was obtained from a man in his sixties with active COVID-19. The sequenced sample was peripheral blood. In DNA form, the CDR3 reads TGTGCCAGCAGCACCGGGACTAGCGACACCGGGGAGCTGTTTTTT. Translated, it gives CASSTGTSDTGELFF.